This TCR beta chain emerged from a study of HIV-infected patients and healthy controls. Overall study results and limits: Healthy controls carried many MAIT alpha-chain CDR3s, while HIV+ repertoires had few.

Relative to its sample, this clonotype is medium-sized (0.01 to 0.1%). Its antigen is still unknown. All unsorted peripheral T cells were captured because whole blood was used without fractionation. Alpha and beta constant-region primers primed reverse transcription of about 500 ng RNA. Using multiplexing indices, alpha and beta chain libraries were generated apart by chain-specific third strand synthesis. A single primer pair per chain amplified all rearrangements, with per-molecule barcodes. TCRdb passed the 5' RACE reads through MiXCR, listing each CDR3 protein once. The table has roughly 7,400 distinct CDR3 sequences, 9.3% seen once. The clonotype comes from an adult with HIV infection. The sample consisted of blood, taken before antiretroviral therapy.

The CDR3 DNA is TGTGCCAGCAGCCAAGATATGCCCGAGGGTGAGGCTTTCTTT. It translates to CASSQDMPEGEAFF. The V call is TRBV14, the J call TRBJ1-1; D gene uncertain. The CDR3 spans 14 residues. The germline V gene has CDR1 SGHDN and CDR2 FVKESK. With 0 bases removed from V and 11 bases from J, the gap between germline ends came to 16 bases.